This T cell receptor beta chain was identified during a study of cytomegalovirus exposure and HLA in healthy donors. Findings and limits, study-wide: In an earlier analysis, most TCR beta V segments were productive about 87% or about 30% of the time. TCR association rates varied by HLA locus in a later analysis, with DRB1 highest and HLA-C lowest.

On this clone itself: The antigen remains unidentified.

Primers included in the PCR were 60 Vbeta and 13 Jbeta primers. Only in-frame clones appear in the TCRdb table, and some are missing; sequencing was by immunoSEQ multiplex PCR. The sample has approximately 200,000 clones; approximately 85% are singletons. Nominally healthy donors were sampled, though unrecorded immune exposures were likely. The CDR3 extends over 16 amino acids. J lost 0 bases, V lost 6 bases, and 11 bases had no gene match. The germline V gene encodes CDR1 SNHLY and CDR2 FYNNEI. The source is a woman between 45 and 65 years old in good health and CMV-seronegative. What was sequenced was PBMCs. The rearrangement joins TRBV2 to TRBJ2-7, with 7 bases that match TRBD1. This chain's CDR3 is CASRPGPGQSSYEQYF. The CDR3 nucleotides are TGTGCCAGCAGGCCTGGCCCGGGACAGAGCTCCTACGAGCAGTACTTC.